This TCR beta chain was sequenced for a study of Tregs in tolerant kidney transplant recipients. Whole-study context: CD4+CD25+CD127- cells came from roughly 3-day belatacept mixed lymphocyte reactions, some with approximately 5-day graft donor restimulation. Recipient cells were told from donor cells by antibody staining.

As regards this clone: Its cognate antigen is unknown.

Germline CDR1 MRHNA, CDR2 SNTAGT. This CDR3 comprises 18 residues. V shed 6 bases and J 0 bases; nucleotides not matched to a gene: 14. Some clones are missing from TCRdb's copy, which holds only in-frame ones; the method was immunoSEQ multiplex PCR. The data contain about 44,000 clones, around 95% of them singletons. The chain recombines TRBV6-4 with TRBJ2-1, with 7 bases identical to TRBD2. Sequenced material: Tregs from blood cultured with allogeneic cells. The sequence derives from a human donor in good health. The CDR3 nucleotides are TGTGCCAGCAGCACCCTCCCTAGCGGCCAAAGCTCCTACAATGAGCAGTTCTTC. Protein sequence: CASSTLPSGQSSYNEQFF.